The TCR beta chain described here comes from a study of tumor-infiltrating lymphocytes in primary liver carcinoma. The study, taken as a whole, reports: Tumor specimens were characterized by a significantly higher top-250-clone fraction than blood (p = 0.039).

Synthesis of TCR beta cDNA was carried out from 500 ng total RNA with a constant-region primer. Three nested multiplex PCR rounds of slightly modified ARM-PCR generated TCR beta libraries. Both of the initial two PCR rounds ran for around 9 cycles and employed TRBV1-TRBV30 forward primers alongside a C-beta reverse primer. TCRdb reanalysed the multiplex PCR reads using MiXCR and keeps one entry per CDR3 protein. The table lists hundreds of thousands of distinct CDR3 sequences, over 55% of them singletons. For blood RNA, unsorted whole blood served as the source, and germline DNA was extracted too. Before any surgery took place, approximately 4 milliliters of peripheral blood were collected. A note on this clonotype: The target antigen is unknown. A single base separates this from a much larger clone, so it may be a read error.

Germline lookup yields CDR1 SQVTM and CDR2 ANQGSEA. This CDR3 comprises 14 residues. The chain carries TRBV29-1 and TRBJ1-1, with D unresolved. The sequenced material came from peripheral blood. This receptor was identified in a man aged 40-50 years with primary liver carcinoma and hepatitis B virus infection. CDR3 loop: CGVENLRQDPPAFF. The DNA for the CDR3 is TGCGGCGTTGAAAATCTTAGGCAGGACCCCCCAGCTTTCTTT.